These 24 T cell receptor beta chains were sequenced from one sample in a study of blood T cell repertoires in COVID-19. TCRdb keeps only in-frame clones here, not all; method: immunoSEQ multiplex PCR. The sample consists of more than 200,000 clones, just over 90% of them appearing once. The specimen was PBMCs or T cells enriched from blood (not recorded which). Receptors were obtained from a woman under 30 who had recovered from COVID-19.

This clone was found once. The chain joins TRBV5-1 to TRBJ1-6; no clear D. In germline, CDR1 is SGHRS, CDR2 YFSETQ. The CDR3 consists of 14 residues. Trimming pared 6 bases from V and 10 bases from J, leaving 17 bases between. CDR3 coding DNA: TGCGCCAGCAAACGGTCCGGGGATGAATCACCCCTCCACTTT. Translation gives CASKRSGDESPLHF.

CDR3 region: CASSLEGTGLQPQHF. The CDR3 coding sequence is TGTGCCAGCAGCTTAGAAGGGACAGGCCTTCAGCCCCAGCATTTT. This sequence joins TRBV11-2 and TRBJ1-5; TRBD1 aligns across 8 bases. Germline assignment: CDR1 SGHAT and CDR2 FQNNGV. With V trimmed by 0 bases and J by 6 bases, 4 bases remained unmatched. The CDR3 is made up of 15 amino acids. The full variable domain, its missing parts supplied by reference TRBV11-2 and TRBJ1-5, is EAGVAQSPRYKIIEKRQSVAFWCNPISGHATLYWYQQILGQGPKLLIQFQNNGVVDDSQLPKDRFSAERLKGVDSTLKIQPAKLEDSAVYLCASSLEGTGLQPQHFGDGTRLSIL.

This sequence joins TRBV15 and TRBJ1-1, with unresolved D. Looked up from germline, CDR1 is LNHNV and CDR2 is YYDKDF (reference sequence). This CDR3 contains 17 residues. V lost 0 bases, J lost 2 bases, and 16 bases lay in between. Written as DNA, the CDR3 is TGTGCCACCAGCAGAGATGGGCAATCGCTCAGCAACACTGAAGCTTTCTTT. Translation gives CATSRDGQSLSNTEAFF.

The chain is built from TRBV5-1 and TRBJ1-1, with TRBD1 as a possible D gene (6 bases). Germline loops: CDR1 SGHRS, CDR2 YFSETQ. V dropped 2 bases and J dropped 7 bases, with 15 bases sitting between them. This CDR3 has 14 amino acids. The CDR3 spells CASSFTGLLSEAFF. CDR3 coding DNA: TGCGCCAGCAGCTTTACAGGGTTGCTGAGTGAAGCTTTCTTT. Looking up the rest from reference TRBV5-1 and TRBJ1-1 gives the full variable domain: KAGVTQTPRYLIKTRGQQVTLSCSPISGHRSVSWYQQTPGQGLQFLFEYFSETQRNKGNFPGRFSGRQFSNSRSEMNVSTLELGDSALYLCASSFTGLLSEAFFGQGTRLTVV.

The chain employs TRBV19 and TRBJ2-5; possibly TRBD2 for D (5 bases). CDR3 length: 15 residues. Trimming took off 4 bases at V and 1 base at J, with 13 bases between the two ends. Germline CDR1 reads LNHDA; CDR2 reads SQIVND (reference sequence). CDR3 loop: CASSRAGVGQETQYF. As DNA, the CDR3 is TGTGCCAGTAGTAGGGCCGGGGTCGGCCAAGAGACCCAGTACTTC.

The J gene is TRBJ1-2, the V gene TRBV19; 8 nucleotides agree with TRBD1. V was clipped by 8 bases and J by 6 bases; unmatched bases: 5. The CDR3 sequence is 12 residues long. CDR1 is LNHDA and CDR2 is SQIVND in the germline V gene (reference sequence). The chain's CDR3 is CASLAGGDGYTF. The CDR3 coding sequence is TGTGCCAGTTTGGCAGGGGGCGATGGCTACACCTTC.

The chain has TRBV11-1 and TRBJ1-6, with 9 bases lining up with TRBD1. The germline V gene encodes CDR1 SGHAT and CDR2 FQDESV (reference sequence). CDR3 length: 16 residues. The J segment lost 11 bases and the V segment lost 2 bases, leaving 10 bases of the junction unmatched. The CDR3 region is CASSLTTGGRLTPLHF. Written as DNA, the CDR3 is TGTGCCAGCAGCTTAACCACAGGGGGCCGTCTCACACCCCTCCACTTT.

This chain connects TRBV6-5 to TRBJ1-3; D is unclear. The V and J ends lost 0 bases and 0 bases respectively, with 9 bases between them. CDR1 MNHEY and CDR2 SVGAGI come from the germline V gene. This CDR3 has 16 amino acids. The chain's CDR3 is CASSYSNLVSGNTIYF. The CDR3 DNA is TGTGCCAGCAGTTACTCGAACTTGGTCTCTGGAAACACCATATATTTT.

This clone was seen only once. CDR3 residues: CASSQFGDYTF. The CDR3 DNA reads as TGTGCCAGCAGCCAATTCGGGGACTACACCTTC. J is TRBJ1-2 and V is TRBV16, with D unresolved. V gave up 1 base and J gave up 10 bases, with 7 bases separating them. Germline CDR1 KGHSY, CDR2 FQNENV. The CDR3 runs 11 residues.

The chain employs TRBV9 and TRBJ2-1, with D maybe TRBD2 (5 bases). V lost 4 bases and J lost 3, with 14 bases in between. CDR3 length equals 15 residues. CDR1 is SGDLS and CDR2 is YYNGEE in the germline V gene. CDR3 DNA sequence: TGTGCCAGCAGCTATGGATCCCGGGACTACAATGAGCAGTTCTTC. Its protein product is CASSYGSRDYNEQFF.

The V call is TRBV29-1, the J call TRBJ1-2; D is unclear. The CDR3 spans 13 residues. Germline V gene sequence: CDR1 SQVTM, CDR2 ANQGSEA. V was clipped by 7 bases and J by 0 bases, with 12 bases between them. In DNA, the CDR3 is TGCAGCGCCAGGTCTACAGCTAACTATGGCTACACCTTC. Translation: CSARSTANYGYTF.

This chain uses TRBV3-1 (or the pseudogene TRBV3-2) with TRBJ2-7; the match to TRBD1 covers 9 bases. This CDR3 has 16 residues. V was pared by 1 base and J by 6 bases, with 10 bases of the junction left unmatched. Germline V lookup: CDR1 LGHDT, CDR2 YNNKEL (reference sequence). CDR3 residues: CASSQGGQGSRSEQYF. The CDR3 nucleotides read TGTGCCAGCAGCCAAGGCGGACAGGGGAGTCGCAGCGAGCAGTACTTC.

This clone was picked up a small number of times. The rearrangement links TRBV3-1 (or the pseudogene TRBV3-2) to TRBJ1-5; D remains unclear. The CDR3 is made up of 14 amino acids. Trimming pared 4 bases from V and 1 base from J, leaving 8 bases between. Germline CDR1 reads LGHDT; CDR2 reads YNNKEL (reference sequence). CDR3 loop: CASSRSGSNQPQHF. Written as DNA, the CDR3 is TGTGCCAGCAGCCGGAGTGGGAGCAATCAGCCCCAGCATTTT.

The rearrangement links TRBV12-3 or TRBV12-4 to TRBJ1-2; 7 bases map to TRBD1. This CDR3 is built from 13 residues. V lost 7 bases and J lost 5; bases outside the gene matches: 7. This CDR3 is CASTLTGKYGYTF. The CDR3 coding sequence is TGTGCCAGCACCCTGACAGGGAAATATGGCTACACCTTC.

The J gene is TRBJ1-1, the V gene TRBV20-1; D not certain. The CDR3 extends over 14 amino acids. Trimming left V 3 bases short and J 7 bases short, with 18 bases between. Germline V lookup: CDR1 DFQATT, CDR2 SNEGSKA (reference sequence). This CDR3 is CSASGRGGTIEAFF. The CDR3 nucleotides read TGCAGTGCTAGTGGCAGAGGTGGAACAATTGAAGCTTTCTTT.

The chain has TRBV7-8 and TRBJ2-1; possible D gene TRBD2, 6 bases. V shed 1 base and J shed 3 bases, with 7 bases lying between them. Germline V gene lookup returns CDR1 SGHVS and CDR2 FQNEAQ. This CDR3 is 14 amino acids long. The CDR3 is CASSLGGDYNEQFF. In DNA, the CDR3 is TGTGCCAGCAGCTTAGGGGGGGACTACAATGAGCAGTTCTTC.

This chain connects TRBV5-1 to TRBJ2-5; 7 bases are a match to TRBD1. V was pared by 3 bases and J by 5 bases, with 13 bases of the junction left unmatched. The CDR3 has 16 residues. CDR1 and CDR2 (germline): SGHRS, YFSETQ. In nucleotides, the CDR3 is TGCGCCAGCAGCTCTTCTTTGACAGGGAGTAGTGAGACCCAGTACTTC. Its protein is CASSSSLTGSSETQYF.

This chain uses TRBV29-1 with TRBJ1-4; D ambiguous. Trimming left V 4 bases short and J 7 bases short, with 13 bases between. Per the germline V gene, CDR1 is SQVTM and CDR2 is ANQGSEA. This CDR3 is built from 13 residues. CDR3 in amino acids: CSVVKGGGEKLFF. The CDR3 DNA sequence: TGCAGCGTTGTCAAAGGAGGAGGTGAAAAACTGTTTTTT.

The rearrangement links TRBV28 to TRBJ1-2, with 8 bases matching TRBD1. The CDR3 extends over 16 amino acids. The V and J ends lost 8 bases and 2 bases, in that order; junction bases with no gene match: 13. Germline CDR1 and CDR2: MDHEN and SYDVKM. The CDR3 protein is CASGRTGTTGNYGYTF. Here the CDR3 DNA reads TGTGCCAGCGGTAGGACAGGGACTACCGGGAACTATGGCTACACCTTC.

The CDR3 reads CASSQIRGNRDRPYNEQFF. In DNA form, the CDR3 reads TGTGCCAGCAGCCAAATCAGGGGAAACCGGGACAGGCCTTACAATGAGCAGTTCTTC. The gene calls are TRBV7-2 and TRBJ2-1, with 8 bases lining up with TRBD1. V shed 5 bases, J shed 4 bases, and the junction held 19 bases outside the gene matches. CDR1 is SGHTA and CDR2 is FQGNSA in the germline V gene. The CDR3 is 19 residues long.

J is TRBJ1-1 and V is TRBV28; a possible D gene is TRBD1 (6 bases). This CDR3 spans 15 amino acids. Germline CDR1 is MDHEN and CDR2 is SYDVKM. V dropped 5 bases and J dropped 1 base, with 14 bases sitting between them. The CDR3 region is CASSLGGQPNTEAFF. Written as DNA, the CDR3 is TGTGCCAGCAGTCTCGGCGGACAGCCGAACACTGAAGCTTTCTTT.

The chain couples TRBV7-2 to TRBJ1-3; TRBD1 agrees at 8 bases. The ends lost 3 bases at V and 3 bases at J; junction bases unmatched: 4. There are 15 residues in the CDR3. The germline V gene encodes CDR1 SGHTA and CDR2 FQGNSA. CDR3 residues: CASSFFGQGGNTIYF. The CDR3 region has the DNA TGTGCCAGCAGCTTCTTCGGACAGGGTGGAAACACCATATATTTT.

The V gene is TRBV19, the J gene TRBJ2-3; 13 positions agree with TRBD2. CDR1 is LNHDA and CDR2 is SQIVND in the germline V gene (reference sequence). The CDR3 loop spans 17 amino acids. The ends lost 3 bases at V and 1 base at J; junction bases unmatched: 4. The CDR3 bases are TGTGCCAGTAGTATCCCCGGACTAGCGGGAGGCACAGATACGCAGTATTTT. This translates into CASSIPGLAGGTDTQYF.

The J gene is TRBJ2-5, the V gene TRBV7-2; D not certain. The V end was cut by 2 bases, the J end by 5 bases, with 12 bases between. Germline CDR1 reads SGHTA; CDR2 reads FQGNSA. This CDR3 spans 14 amino acids. The CDR3, as DNA: TGTGCCAGCAGCTTATTTGGCTTATCCGAGACCCAGTACTTC. Encoded protein: CASSLFGLSETQYF.